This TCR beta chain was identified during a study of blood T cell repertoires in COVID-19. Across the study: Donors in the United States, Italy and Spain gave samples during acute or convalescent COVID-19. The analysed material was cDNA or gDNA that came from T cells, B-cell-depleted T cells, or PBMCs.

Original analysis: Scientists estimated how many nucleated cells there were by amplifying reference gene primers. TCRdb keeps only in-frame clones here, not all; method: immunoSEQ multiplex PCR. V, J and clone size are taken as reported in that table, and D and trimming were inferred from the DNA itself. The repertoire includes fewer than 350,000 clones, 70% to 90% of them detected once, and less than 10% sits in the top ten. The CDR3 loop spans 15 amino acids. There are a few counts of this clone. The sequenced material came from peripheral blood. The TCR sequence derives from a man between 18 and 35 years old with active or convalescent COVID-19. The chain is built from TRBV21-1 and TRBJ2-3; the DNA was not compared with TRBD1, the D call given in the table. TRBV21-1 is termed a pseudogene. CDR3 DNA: TGTGCCAGCAGCAAGCGACAGGGGGCGACAGATACGCAGTATTTT. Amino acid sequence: CASSKRQGATDTQYF.